This TCR beta chain originates from a study of molecular identifiers for immune sequencing clone quantification. Concerning this clonotype: An end of the junction does not agree with germline; a read error may underlie this.

TCRdb called the PCR reads again in MiXCR, with one record for every CDR3 protein. This sample has about 500,000 distinct CDR3 sequences, with about a fifth found just once. The CDR3 spans 18 residues. The V call is TRBV12-3 or TRBV12-4, the J call TRBJ2-2; D is possibly TRBD2 (6 bases). Sequencing was performed on naive CD8+ T cells from blood, with Jurkat cell RNA spiked in. The subset denotes: FACS-sorted CD8+CD4-CCR7+CD45RA+ naive T cells. This TCR came from a human donor in good health. Some libraries in this study had Jurkat cell RNA spiked in. CDR3 sequence reads: CASLFGVGGTGETGELLF. CDR3 DNA: TGTGCCAGCCTCTTCGGAGTCGGCGGGACCGGTGAGACCGGGGAGCTGCTTTTT.